A single TCR beta chain is shown here with its context. The data derive from a study of blood T cell repertoires in COVID-19. Produced via immunoSEQ multiplex PCR; TCRdb's table is partial and in-frame only. The sample has over 200,000 clones, roughly 84% seen once. Trimming took 0 bases from V and 10 from J, leaving 14 bases between them. Germline V lookup: CDR1 ENHRY, CDR2 SYGVKD. CDR3 length equals 14 residues. This sequence originates from a woman aged 40 to 50 who had recovered from COVID-19. V usage is TRBV10-3 and J usage is TRBJ2-3; tentatively, D is TRBD2 (5 bases). The specimen sequenced was PBMCs or T cells enriched from blood (not recorded which). DNA of the CDR3: TGTGCCATCAGTGAGTCGGCCCAGACGGAGGCGCAGTATTTT. Amino acids: CAISESAQTEAQYF.